One and the same sample provided the 14 T cell receptor beta chains below, sequenced in a study of molecular identifiers for immune sequencing clone quantification. TCRdb re-derived calls from the PCR reads in MiXCR, one entry per CDR3 protein. The data contain some 94,000 distinct CDR3 sequences, about 23% of them singletons. The specimen was naive CD8+ T cells from blood, with Jurkat cell RNA spiked in. The subset: FACS-sorted CD8+CD4-CCR7+CD45RA+ naive T cells. These receptors originate from a human donor in good health. Some libraries in this study had Jurkat cell RNA spiked in.

This rearrangement joins TRBV5-4 to TRBJ2-4; 11 positions agree with TRBD1. The V gene end was trimmed by 4 bases and the J gene end by 8 bases; junction bases not matched to a gene: 8. The length of the CDR3 is 15 residues. Germline CDR1 SGHNT, CDR2 YYREEE (reference sequence). Here the CDR3 DNA reads TGTGCCAGCAGCCCCGCGGACAGGGGGCTGGACATTCAGTACTTC. This codes for CASSPADRGLDIQYF. The entire variable domain, with the rest obtained from reference TRBV5-4 and TRBJ2-4, is as follows: ETGVTQSPTHLIKTRGQQVTLRCSSQSGHNTVSWYQQALGQGPQFIFQYYREEENGRGNFPPRFSGLQFPNYSSELNVNALELDDSALYLCASSPADRGLDIQYFGAGTRLSVL.

On this clonotype: This clone may be a read error of a much larger clone one base away. The CDR3 region is CASGQGASGSSYEQYF. CDR3 DNA sequence: TGTGCCAGCGGCCAAGGTGCCAGCGGGAGTTCCTACGAGCAGTACTTC. The chain has TRBV14 and TRBJ2-7; 8 nucleotides line up with TRBD2. CDR1 SGHDN and CDR2 FVKESK come from the germline V gene. This CDR3 contains 16 residues.

The sample holds a few counts of this clonotype. This chain joins TRBV11-2 and TRBJ2-7; D is perhaps TRBD2 (6 bases). The CDR3 covers 13 residues. The ends were cut back, 1 base at V and 7 bases at J, with 11 bases in the middle. CDR1 is SGHAT and CDR2 is FQNNGV in the germline V gene. The CDR3 coding sequence is TGTGCCAGCAGCTTAGTAGGGAGCGGGGAGCAGTACTTC. It specifies CASSLVGSGEQYF. Full variable domain (rest looked up from reference TRBV11-2 and TRBJ2-7): EAGVAQSPRYKIIEKRQSVAFWCNPISGHATLYWYQQILGQGPKLLIQFQNNGVVDDSQLPKDRFSAERLKGVDSTLKIQPAKLEDSAVYLCASSLVGSGEQYFGPGTRLTVT.

This clonotype has ten or more counts. The chain combines TRBV20-1 with TRBJ2-3; TRBD1 aligns across 10 bases. Germline V lookup: CDR1 DFQATT, CDR2 SNEGSKA (reference sequence). V lost 4 bases, J lost 4 bases, and 5 bases stayed unmatched. The length of the CDR3 is 14 residues. The DNA of the CDR3 is TGCAGTGCTACGGGACAGGGGAAGCCAGATACGCAGTATTTT. Translating gives CSATGQGKPDTQYF.

V is TRBV6-5 and J is TRBJ2-1, with TRBD2 matching 10 bases. The CDR3 loop spans 18 amino acids. Germline V CDR1 and CDR2: MNHEY, SVGAGI. V was pared by 6 bases and J by 6 bases, with 17 bases of the junction left unmatched. The CDR3 DNA reads as TGTGCCAGCAGCTCAGTTCTTTTGCCGGGACTAGCGAGCAATGAGCAGTTCTTC. This translates into CASSSVLLPGLASNEQFF.

This clonotype was counted ten times or more. V is TRBV4-3 and J is TRBJ2-1; TRBD2 might be the D (6 bases). Between the trimmed V and J ends, which lost 3 bases and 9 bases, there was a span of 15 bases. The CDR3 is made up of 14 amino acids. The germline V gene has CDR1 LGHNA and CDR2 YSLEER. The CDR3 region has the DNA TGCGCCAGCAGCCAGGACCCGTTGGGGGGTGAGCAGTTCTTC. Translating gives CASSQDPLGGEQFF.

About this clonotype itself: Just one base apart from a much larger clone, this may be a read error. CDR3 bases: TGTGCCAGCGGCCAAGCGGCGTACGAGCAGTACTTC. It encodes CASGQAAYEQYF. The J gene is TRBJ2-7, the V gene TRBV14; D possibly corresponds to TRBD2 (5 bases). The CDR3 runs to 12 residues. CDR1 is SGHDN, CDR2 FVKESK, per germline.

As to this clonotype: One base away lies a much larger clone, so this may be a sequencing read error. The V and J genes are TRBV29-1 and TRBJ2-5; 9 bases match TRBD2. CDR1 is SQVTM and CDR2 is ANQGSEA in the germline V gene. The CDR3 is 15 amino acids. The CDR3 loop is CSVEEGLAGQETQCF. For the CDR3, the DNA is TGCAGCGTTGAAGAAGGCCTAGCGGGGCAAGAGACCCAGTGCTTC.

This clonotype was recorded a few times. The J gene is TRBJ2-5, the V gene TRBV20-1, with unresolved D. There are 11 residues in the CDR3. The germline V and J ends were trimmed by 1 base and 5 bases, with 5 bases remaining between them. The germline V gene has CDR1 DFQATT and CDR2 SNEGSKA (reference sequence). For the CDR3, the DNA is TGCAGTGCTAGAGGCAGCGAGACCCAGTACTTC. Its protein product is CSARGSETQYF.

J is TRBJ2-4 and V is TRBV11-3, with 8 bases that match TRBD2. The CDR3 sequence is 16 residues long. The J segment lost 2 bases and the V segment lost 7 bases, leaving 10 bases of the junction unmatched. CDR1 and CDR2 (germline): SGHNT, YENEEA. CDR3 DNA: TGTGCCAGCACCCCCCGCGGGGGGCTCACCAAAAACATTCAGTACTTC. Its translation is CASTPRGGLTKNIQYF.

This clonotype has more than one count but fewer than ten. The chain combines TRBV27 with TRBJ2-7; maybe TRBD1 (6 bases). The V gene's germline CDR1 is MNHEY and CDR2 SMNVEV (reference sequence). With 6 bases removed from V and 5 bases from J, the gap between germline ends came to 11 bases. The CDR3 covers 12 residues. CDR3 nucleotide sequence: TGTGCCAGCAGCGCCAGGGGACACGAGCAGTACTTC. Its protein product is CASSARGHEQYF.

The chain employs TRBV4-1 and TRBJ2-7; D could derive from TRBD1 or TRBD2 (5 bases each). The germline gives CDR1 MGHRA, CDR2 YSYEKL. The V gene lost 3 bases and the J gene lost 1 base, with 13 bases spanning the gap. This CDR3 comprises 15 residues. The CDR3 loop reads CASSQRDGPSYEQYF. The DNA of the CDR3 is TGCGCCAGCAGCCAGAGGGACGGACCTTCCTACGAGCAGTACTTC.

This clonotype was picked up a small number of times. V is TRBV7-9 and J is TRBJ2-2, with D maybe TRBD1 (6 bases). CDR3 length: 13 amino acids. V lost 5 bases to trimming and J lost 5 bases, with 9 bases between them. CDR1 and CDR2 from the germline V gene are SEHNR and FQNEAQ (reference sequence). CDR3 in amino acids: CASSRQGTGELFF. CDR3 in DNA: TGTGCCAGCAGCCGCCAGGGGACCGGGGAGCTGTTTTTT.

This clonotype was counted at least ten times. V is TRBV5-5 and J is TRBJ1-3; D is unresolved. Germline CDR1 SGHKS, CDR2 YYEKEE (reference sequence). This CDR3 is 15 amino acids long. V lost 2 bases and J lost 0, with 9 bases in between. The CDR3 DNA is TGTGCCAGCAGCTTTTGGCCCTCCTCTGGAAACACCATATATTTT. This codes for CASSFWPSSGNTIYF.